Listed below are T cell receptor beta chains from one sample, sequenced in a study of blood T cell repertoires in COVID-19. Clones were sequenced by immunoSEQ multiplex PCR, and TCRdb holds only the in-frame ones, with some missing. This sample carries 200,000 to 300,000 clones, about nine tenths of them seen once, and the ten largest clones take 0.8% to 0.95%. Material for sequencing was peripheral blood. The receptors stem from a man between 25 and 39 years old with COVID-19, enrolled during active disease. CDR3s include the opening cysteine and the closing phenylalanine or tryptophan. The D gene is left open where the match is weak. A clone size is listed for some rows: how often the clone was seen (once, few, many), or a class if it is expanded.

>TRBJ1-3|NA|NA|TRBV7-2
CASSLGAGDGNTIYF
TGTGCCAGCAGCTTGGGGGCAGGGGATGGAAACACCATATATTTT
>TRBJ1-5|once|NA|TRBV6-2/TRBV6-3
CASSGEYQPQHF
TGTGCCAGCAGTGGGGAGTATCAGCCCCAGCATTTT
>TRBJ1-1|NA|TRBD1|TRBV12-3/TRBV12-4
CASSLTGGPEAFF
TGTGCCAGCAGTCTGACAGGGGGGCCTGAAGCTTTCTTT
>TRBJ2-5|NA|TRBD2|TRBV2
CASSDEGGETQYF
TGTGCCAGCAGTGATGAGGGAGGGGAGACCCAGTACTTC
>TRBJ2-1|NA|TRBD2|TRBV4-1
CASSQILRTSGVNEQFF
TGCGCCAGCAGCCAGATATTGAGGACTAGCGGGGTAAATGAGCAGTTCTTC
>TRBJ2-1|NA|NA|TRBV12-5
CASGSSTAAGYNEQFF
TGTGCTAGTGGTTCCTCCACTGCGGCCGGATACAATGAGCAGTTCTTC
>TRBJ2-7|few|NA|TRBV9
CASSVGLASSYEQYF
TGTGCCAGCAGCGTAGGGCTAGCCAGCTCCTACGAGCAGTACTTC
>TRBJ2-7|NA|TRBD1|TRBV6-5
CASSYPGQGDEQYF
TGTGCCAGCAGTTACCCTGGACAGGGGGACGAGCAGTACTTC
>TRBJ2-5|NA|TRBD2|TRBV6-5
CASSPTSQETQYF
TGTGCCAGTTCCCCGACTAGCCAGGAGACCCAGTACTTC
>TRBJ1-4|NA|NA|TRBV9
CASSVEGGASGEKLFF
TGTGCCAGCAGCGTAGAGGGAGGGGCATCGGGGGAAAAACTGTTTTTT
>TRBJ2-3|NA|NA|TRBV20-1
CSASVPPAGDTQYF
TGCAGTGCTAGTGTTCCTCCTGCGGGAGATACGCAGTATTTT
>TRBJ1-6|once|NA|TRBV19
CASSIDRRRDNSPLHF
TGTGCCAGTAGTATAGATCGGCGCAGGGATAATTCACCCCTCCACTTT
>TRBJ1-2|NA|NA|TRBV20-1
CSASRSGTNYGYTF
TGCAGTGCTAGTCGGTCAGGGACTAACTATGGCTACACCTTC
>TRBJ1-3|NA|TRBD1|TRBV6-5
CASSNRGYSGNTIYF
TGTGCCAGCAGTAACAGGGGATACTCTGGAAACACCATATATTTT
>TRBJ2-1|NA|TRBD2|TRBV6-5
CASYPETSANEQFF
TGTGCCAGCTACCCCGAGACTAGCGCTAATGAGCAGTTCTTC
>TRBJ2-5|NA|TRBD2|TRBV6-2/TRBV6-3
CASSYERGGRETQYF
TGTGCCAGCAGTTACGAGCGGGGGGGCCGGGAGACCCAGTACTTC
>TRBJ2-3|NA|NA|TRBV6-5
CASRGTGTDTQYF
TGTGCCAGCCGGGGGACAGGCACAGATACGCAGTATTTT
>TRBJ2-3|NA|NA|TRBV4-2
CASSQDRDSSDTQYF
TGTGCCAGCAGCCAAGATCGTGACAGCTCAGATACGCAGTATTTT
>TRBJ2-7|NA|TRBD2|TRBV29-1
CSVVGGYDEQYF
TGCAGCGTTGTGGGGGGGTACGACGAGCAGTACTTC
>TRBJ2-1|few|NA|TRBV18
CASSPRAYNEQFF
TGTGCCAGCTCACCTCGGGCCTACAATGAGCAGTTCTTC
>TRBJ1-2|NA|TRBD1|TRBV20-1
CSASRTGGRDGYTF
TGCAGTGCTAGTCGGACAGGGGGTCGGGATGGCTACACCTTC
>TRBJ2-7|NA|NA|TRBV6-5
CASRKVDSLYEQYF
TGTGCCAGCAGGAAGGTGGACAGCCTCTACGAGCAGTACTTC
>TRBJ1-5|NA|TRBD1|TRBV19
CASRRGQGGNQPQHF
TGTGCCAGTAGAAGGGGACAGGGCGGGAATCAGCCCCAGCATTTT
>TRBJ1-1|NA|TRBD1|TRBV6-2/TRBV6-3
CASSYGQGARIEAFF
TGTGCCAGCAGTTACGGACAGGGGGCGAGGATTGAAGCTTTCTTT
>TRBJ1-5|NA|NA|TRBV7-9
CASSLGDISNQPQHF
TGTGCCAGCAGCTTAGGGGACATTAGCAATCAGCCCCAGCATTTT
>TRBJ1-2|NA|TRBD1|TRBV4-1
CASSHYSDRGPDGYTF
TGCGCCAGCAGCCACTACTCGGACAGGGGGCCAGATGGCTACACCTTC
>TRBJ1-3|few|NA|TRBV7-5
CVRSLWDSASGNTIYF
TGTGTCAGAAGCTTATGGGACAGCGCGTCTGGAAACACCATATATTTT
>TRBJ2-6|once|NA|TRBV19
CASSPAYRGANVLTF
TGTGCCAGTAGTCCCGCCTACAGGGGGGCCAACGTCCTGACTTTC
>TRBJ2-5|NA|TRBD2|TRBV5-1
CASSLSGGRETQYF
TGCGCCAGCAGCCTGAGCGGGGGGCGTGAGACCCAGTACTTC
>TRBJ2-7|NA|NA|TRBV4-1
CASSQDAAGSYEQYF
TGCGCCAGCAGCCAAGATGCGGCGGGATCCTACGAGCAGTACTTC
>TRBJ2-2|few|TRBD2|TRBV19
CASSIDPPGLAGAPGELFF
TGTGCCAGTAGTATAGATCCCCCGGGACTAGCGGGGGCCCCCGGGGAGCTGTTTTTT
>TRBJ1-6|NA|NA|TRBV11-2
CASSFEQVGSPLHF
TGTGCCAGCAGCTTCGAACAGGTTGGGTCACCCCTCCACTTT
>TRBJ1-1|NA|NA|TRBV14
CASSLRGATEAFF
TGTGCCAGCAGTCTCCGCGGGGCCACTGAAGCTTTCTTT
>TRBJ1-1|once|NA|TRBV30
CAWSVRGKNTEAFF
TGTGCCTGGAGTGTAAGGGGGAAGAACACTGAAGCTTTCTTT
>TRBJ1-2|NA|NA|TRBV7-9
CASQPAGRTGWYGYTF
TGTGCCAGCCAACCCGCCGGCCGAACAGGGTGGTATGGCTACACCTTC
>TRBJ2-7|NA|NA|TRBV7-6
CASSLGSAGVTSYEQYF
TGTGCCAGCAGCTTAGGGTCGGCCGGGGTTACAAGCTACGAGCAGTACTTC
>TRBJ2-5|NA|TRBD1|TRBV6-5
CASSYSRGTGVETQYF
TGTGCCAGCAGTTACTCGAGGGGGACAGGGGTGGAGACCCAGTACTTC
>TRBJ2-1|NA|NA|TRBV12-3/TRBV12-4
CASSLRVEQFF
TGTGCCAGCAGTCTGAGGGTTGAGCAGTTCTTC
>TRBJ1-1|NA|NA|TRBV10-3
CAISDWDTQGTEAFF
TGTGCCATCAGTGACTGGGACACCCAGGGCACTGAAGCTTTCTTT
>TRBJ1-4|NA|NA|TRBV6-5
CASSQQAPDEKLFF
TGTGCCAGCAGCCAACAGGCGCCCGATGAAAAACTGTTTTTT